The entry below gives a single T cell receptor (beta chain) sequence along with its context. Antigen unknown. TCRdb's table, derived via immunoSEQ multiplex PCR, lists solely in-frame clones and lacks some. The table has about 72,000 clones, 84% seen once; the top ten hold approximately 12%. Germline V CDR1 and CDR2: SGHDT, YYEEEE. CDR3 length equals 12 residues. V trimming: 2 bases; J trimming: 13 bases; junction bases outside the gene matches: 7. This sample stems from a study of T cells in localized non-small cell lung cancer. Findings and caveats of the study: In the blood, greater T cell density corresponded to longer overall survival. Heterogeneity is still possible, as just one tumor region was sequenced.

The chain recombines TRBV5-6 with TRBJ2-5; 8 bases map to TRBD2. This clonotype originated in a female donor older than 55 with stage I lung adenocarcinoma. The sample was peripheral blood, taken before any cancer treatment. DNA of the CDR3: TGTGCCAGCAGCTTAGCGGGGGTCCTAGGGTACTTC. Translation gives CASSLAGVLGYF. The variable domain in full, completed from reference TRBV5-6 and TRBJ2-5, reads DAGVTQSPTHLIKTRGQQVTLRCSPKSGHDTVSWYQQALGQGPQFIFQYYEEEERQRGNFPDRFSGHQFPNYSSELNVNALLLGDSALYLCASSLAGVLGYFGPGTRLLVL.